This T cell receptor (beta chain) was identified in a study of cytomegalovirus exposure and HLA in healthy donors. Study-level points and caveats: It was confirmed in vitro that a few of the CMV-associated chains were specific for CMV antigens. For most TCR sequences rarity was the rule, although some public TCRs occurred in many donors.

Data came from immunoSEQ multiplex PCR; TCRdb stores just in-frame clones and leaves some out. This sample has about 78,000 clones, with almost 97% found just once. A word on this clone: Its specificity is not known.

Trimming took off 0 bases at V and 1 base at J, with 7 bases between the two ends. Germline lookup yields CDR1 SGHRS and CDR2 YFSETQ. CDR3 size: 14 residues. The sequence was obtained from a man younger than 35 in good health and CMV-seropositive. V is TRBV5-1 and J is TRBJ1-1, with D hard to call. The sequencing input was PBMCs. The CDR3 DNA is TGCGCCAGCAGCTTGGGAGTTGGGAACACTGAAGCTTTCTTT. This translates into CASSLGVGNTEAFF.